Following are 23 T cell receptor beta chains from one sample sequenced in a study of T cell responses to AZD1222 COVID-19 vaccine. The protocol was immunoSEQ multiplex PCR, while the TCRdb copy is restricted to in-frame clones and leaves out a portion. Here the sample spans over 130,000 clones, roughly 93% being singletons. This specimen was peripheral blood, taken 28 days after the second AZD1222 dose. All receptors derive from an adult who received the AZD1222 COVID-19 vaccine.

The genes are TRBV5-8 and TRBJ2-5; 10 bases fit TRBD1. V was pared by 3 bases and J by 4 bases, with 3 bases of the junction left unmatched. The CDR3 is made up of 14 amino acids. The germline CDR1 and CDR2 sequences are SGHTS and YDEGEE. CDR3 amino acids: CASSSGQGPETQYF. CDR3 DNA sequence: TGTGCCAGCAGCTCGGGACAGGGGCCAGAGACCCAGTACTTC.

The chain joins TRBV6-5 to TRBJ2-7, with D unresolved. The V and J ends lost 2 bases and 2 bases respectively, with 7 bases between them. Germline CDR1 is MNHEY and CDR2 is SVGAGI. The CDR3 sequence is 13 residues long. The CDR3 region is CASSYDVAYEQYF. The CDR3 DNA reads as TGTGCCAGCAGTTACGACGTAGCCTACGAGCAGTACTTC.

The chain has TRBV14 and TRBJ2-7; 7 nucleotides agree with TRBD2. Germline CDR1 SGHDN, CDR2 FVKESK. Unmatched junction bases numbered 12, after V lost 3 bases and J lost 7 bases. This CDR3 region has 15 residues. The CDR3 nucleotides are TGTGCCAGCAGCCATCCAGTGGGGGGGTCAGGGGAGCAGTACTTC. Encoded protein: CASSHPVGGSGEQYF.

The chain employs TRBV27 and TRBJ1-2; 9 bases align to TRBD1. Germline CDR1 is MNHEY and CDR2 is SMNVEV (reference sequence). The CDR3 is 17 amino acids. J gave up 0 bases and V 6 bases, and 11 bases lay outside the gene matches. CDR3 bases: TGTGCCAGCAGCTACTCGGGGGGACAGGGAGCTAACTATGGCTACACCTTC. Translating it yields CASSYSGGQGANYGYTF.

This CDR3 reads CASSASGTSFYGYTF. In nucleotides, the CDR3 is TGTGCCAGCAGCGCCTCCGGGACATCCTTCTATGGCTACACCTTC. J is TRBJ1-2 and V is TRBV6-5; maybe TRBD1 (6 bases). The CDR3 covers 15 residues. V lost 6 bases and J 4 bases, leaving 18 bases between the germline ends. Germline lookup yields CDR1 MNHEY and CDR2 SVGAGI.

This sequence joins TRBV6-5 and TRBJ1-2; D is undetermined. The CDR3 is made up of 14 amino acids. CDR1 is MNHEY, CDR2 SVGAGI, per germline. The V end was cut by 2 bases, the J end by 5 bases, with 12 bases between. The CDR3 nucleotides read TGTGCCAGCAGTTACGGCAGTGGAGGTTATGGCTACACCTTC. This gives the protein CASSYGSGGYGYTF.

J is TRBJ1-1 and V is TRBV28, with D unclear. V lost 3 bases to trimming and J lost 8 bases, with 4 bases between them. Germline V gene data show CDR1 as MDHEN and CDR2 as SYDVKM. The CDR3 spans 10 residues. CDR3 sequence: CASSLKEAFF. The DNA of the CDR3 is TGTGCCAGCAGTTTGAAAGAAGCTTTCTTT.

The chain links TRBV5-4 to TRBJ2-1; D might be TRBD2 (5 bases). The V end lost 1 base, the J end lost 4 bases, and 9 bases lay between the germline ends. The CDR3 extends over 14 amino acids. Germline values: CDR1 SGHNT, CDR2 YYREEE (reference sequence). CDR3 sequence: CASSLPADYNEQFF. For the CDR3, the DNA is TGTGCCAGCAGCTTGCCAGCGGATTACAATGAGCAGTTCTTC. The complete variable domain, with remaining parts taken from reference TRBV5-4 and TRBJ2-1, reads ETGVTQSPTHLIKTRGQQVTLRCSSQSGHNTVSWYQQALGQGPQFIFQYYREEENGRGNFPPRFSGLQFPNYSSELNVNALELDDSALYLCASSLPADYNEQFFGPGTRLTVL.

The chain combines TRBV28 with TRBJ2-3, with 7 bases lining up with TRBD1. The CDR3 loop spans 14 amino acids. Germline V lookup: CDR1 MDHEN, CDR2 SYDVKM. J lost 6 bases, V lost 6 bases, and 9 bases had no gene match. CDR3 nucleotides: TGTGCCAGCAGCCCAACAGGGGCAAGGGATACGCAGTATTTT. It translates to CASSPTGARDTQYF.

With regard to this clone: The junction departs from germline at one end; a sequencing error may be responsible. The rearrangement links TRBV7-8 to TRBJ2-5; D unclear. This CDR3 contains 8 residues. Germline V gene sequence: CDR1 SGHVS, CDR2 FQNEAQ. CDR3 DNA: TGTGCCAGCCCAGGAACGCACTTC. The encoded protein is CASPGTHF.

The chain carries TRBV7-2 and TRBJ2-2; D may be TRBD1 (7 bases). Trimming shortened V by 5 bases and J by 4 bases, and 20 bases separated the two germline ends. Germline V lookup: CDR1 SGHTA, CDR2 FQGNSA. The CDR3 covers 17 residues. The CDR3 bases are TGTGCCAGCAGCCCCCGGAGGGGGCTTGGATCCACCGGGGAGCTGTTTTTT. This sequence encodes CASSPRRGLGSTGELFF.

The chain joins TRBV6-5 to TRBJ2-6, with D uncertain. Per the germline V gene, CDR1 is MNHEY and CDR2 is SVGAGI. The CDR3 covers 15 residues. With 6 bases removed from V and 0 bases from J, the gap between germline ends came to 9 bases. The CDR3, as DNA: TGTGCCAGCAGCTACAGCAGCTCTGGGGCCAACGTCCTGACTTTC. It specifies CASSYSSSGANVLTF.

Worth noting for this clone: Germline and junction disagree at one end, which may indicate a read error. The J gene is TRBJ2-2, the V gene TRBV18; 9 positions agree with TRBD1. The V gene's germline CDR1 is KGHSH and CDR2 LQKENI. This CDR3 region has 14 residues. This CDR3 is CASSQGAWTGELFF. The DNA of the CDR3 is TGTGCCAGTTCACAGGGGGCATGGACCGGGGAGCTGTTTTTT. Using reference TRBV18 and TRBJ2-2 for the parts outside the CDR3, the full variable domain is NAGVMQNPRHLVRRRGQEARLRCSPMKGHSHVYWYRQLPEEGLKFMVYLQKENIIDESGMPKERFSAEFPKEGPSILRIQQVVRGDSAAYFCASSQGAWTGELFFGEGSRLTVL.

J is TRBJ2-3 and V is TRBV6-4; TRBD2 matches 8 bases. Germline CDR1 and CDR2: MRHNA and SNTAGT. V gave up 2 bases and J gave up 6 bases; unmatched junction bases: 7. The CDR3 length is 15 residues. As DNA, the CDR3 is TGTGCCAGCAGTGACGGTGCGGGGGGCCGGGATACGCAGTATTTT. This codes for CASSDGAGGRDTQYF.

The V gene is TRBV30, the J gene TRBJ1-4; D unresolved. The CDR3 is 13 residues long. CDR1 GTSNPN and CDR2 SVGIG come from the germline V gene (reference sequence). The ends were cut back, 1 base at V and 8 bases at J, with 11 bases in the middle. CDR3 nucleotides: TGTGCCTGGAGTGGGAACCGAGGGGAAAAACTGTTTTTT. This encodes CAWSGNRGEKLFF.

The chain links TRBV28 to TRBJ2-7; 7 nucleotides agree with TRBD2. Unmatched junction bases numbered 8, after V lost 6 bases and J lost 3 bases. The germline CDR1 and CDR2 sequences are MDHEN and SYDVKM. CDR3 length equals 14 residues. CDR3 in DNA: TGTGCCAGCAGCCCGACTAGCTTTAACTACGAGCAGTACGTC. Its translation is CASSPTSFNYEQYV.

V gene TRBV29-1 combines with J gene TRBJ2-3; TRBD1 matches 9 bases. Losses at the gene ends were 8 bases for V and 6 bases for J; bases not matched to a gene: 15. The CDR3 runs to 15 residues. The germline V gene encodes CDR1 SQVTM and CDR2 ANQGSEA. The CDR3 spells CSSLIWGQGGDTQYF. The DNA of the CDR3 is TGCAGCTCGTTGATCTGGGGACAGGGAGGGGATACGCAGTATTTT.

This clone was detected once. V and J are TRBV27 and TRBJ1-5, with TRBD1 as a possible D gene (5 bases). The CDR3 is made up of 15 amino acids. Germline CDR1 reads MNHEY; CDR2 reads SMNVEV (reference sequence). Trimming cost V 6 bases and J 0 bases, with 12 bases left between them. CDR3 sequence reads: CASSRDGYSNQPQHF. The CDR3 coding sequence is TGTGCCAGCAGCCGGGACGGTTATAGCAATCAGCCCCAGCATTTT.

This chain links TRBV27 with TRBJ1-5; D remains unclear. Germline V lookup: CDR1 MNHEY, CDR2 SMNVEV (reference sequence). V shed 4 bases and J shed 2 bases, with 6 bases lying between them. The CDR3 has 13 residues. The CDR3 protein is CASSYSGNQPQHF. The CDR3 nucleotides are TGTGCCAGCAGTTATTCCGGCAATCAGCCCCAGCATTTT.

This clone is a singleton in its sample. The genes are TRBV28 and TRBJ2-2; D is possibly TRBD1 (5 bases). The CDR3 loop spans 16 amino acids. CDR1 MDHEN and CDR2 SYDVKM come from the germline V gene. Trimming took 6 bases from V and 2 from J, leaving 16 bases between them. Written as DNA, the CDR3 is TGTGCCAGCAGACCTTCTCTCAGGGTCAACACCGGGGAGCTGTTTTTT. Amino acid sequence: CASRPSLRVNTGELFF. The whole variable domain, remainder taken from reference TRBV28 and TRBJ2-2, is DVKVTQSSRYLVKRTGEKVFLECVQDMDHENMFWYRQDPGLGLRLIYFSYDVKMKEKGDIPEGYSVSREKKERFSLILESASTNQTSMYLCASRPSLRVNTGELFFGEGSRLTVL.

V gene TRBV14 combines with J gene TRBJ2-2; D remains unclear. Germline CDR1 reads SGHDN; CDR2 reads FVKESK. The CDR3 runs 16 residues. V lost 5 bases and J 4 bases, leaving 17 bases between the germline ends. DNA of the CDR3: TGTGCCAGCAGCTTTTCCGGGTTTCCCCTCACCGGGGAGCTGTTTTTT. Translating gives CASSFSGFPLTGELFF.

This CDR3 is CASSYSRTRADTEAFF. In nucleotides, the CDR3 is TGTGCCAGCAGTTACTCCCGGACAAGGGCGGACACTGAAGCTTTCTTT. This chain links TRBV6-5 with TRBJ1-1, with a weak D call TRBD1 (5 bases). The CDR3 length is 16 residues. Trimming shortened V by 0 bases and J by 3 bases, and 14 bases separated the two germline ends. CDR1 is MNHEY and CDR2 is SVGAGI in the germline V gene.

This clone was counted once. The chain links TRBV5-4 to TRBJ1-6, with TRBD1 matching over 8 bases. Germline V lookup: CDR1 SGHNT, CDR2 YYREEE (reference sequence). The CDR3 loop spans 15 amino acids. V was clipped by 3 bases and J by 6 bases; unmatched bases: 5. The CDR3: CASSYGTGSNSPLHF. CDR3 coding DNA: TGTGCCAGCAGCTACGGGACAGGCTCTAATTCACCCCTCCACTTT.